The 21 T cell receptor beta chains below come from one sample, sequenced in a study of beta chain features in type 1 diabetes. Isolated RNA was reverse transcribed in full, so expressed TCRB transcripts were sequenced. Data came from immunoSEQ multiplex PCR; TCRdb stores just in-frame clones and leaves some out. The data contain 300,000 to 400,000 clones, roughly 9.8% of them singletons. What these receptors recognize is not known. Overall study findings and caveats: Shorter TCRB CDR3s, moderately but significantly so, marked every one of the four CD4+ subsets in Type 1 diabetes patients.

The source material was central memory CD4+ T cells from blood. The receptors were gathered from a man younger than 45 with type 1 diabetes.

CDR3 nucleotides: TGCGCCAGCAGCCAAGATCGGGTAGCGGGAGATACGCAGTATTTT. The encoded protein is CASSQDRVAGDTQYF. The chain links TRBV4-3 to TRBJ2-3, with 7 bases that match TRBD2. This CDR3 is built from 15 residues. From germline, CDR1 is LGHNA and CDR2 YSLEER. J lost 5 bases, V lost 0 bases, and 5 bases had no gene match.

The chain employs TRBV5-1 and TRBJ2-2; D call uncertain. Germline lookup yields CDR1 SGHRS and CDR2 YFSETQ. The V gene lost 1 base and the J gene lost 3 bases, with 13 bases spanning the gap. The CDR3 spans 16 residues. The CDR3 sequence is CASSLKTKDYTGELFF. The CDR3 DNA follows: TGCGCCAGCAGCTTGAAAACGAAGGATTACACCGGGGAGCTGTTTTTT.

A few counts support this clone. This chain links TRBV5-1 with TRBJ1-3; D not certain. The V end lost 4 bases, the J end lost 4 bases, and 12 bases lay between the germline ends. The CDR3 runs to 14 residues. Germline V gene data show CDR1 as SGHRS and CDR2 as YFSETQ. CDR3 protein: CASSGRPEGNTIYF. In nucleotides, the CDR3 is TGCGCCAGCAGCGGGAGGCCGGAAGGAAACACCATATATTTT.

This clone was observed a few times. The chain recombines TRBV11-2 with TRBJ1-1; 10 positions match TRBD1. Germline values: CDR1 SGHAT, CDR2 FQNNGV. The junction had 3 bases not matched to a gene; V was cut back by 5 bases and J by 6 bases. The CDR3 runs 13 residues. CDR3 sequence (DNA): TGTGCCAGCAGCGGGGACAGGGGCGCTGAAGCTTTCTTT. Protein product: CASSGDRGAEAFF.

In its sample, this clone was seen a few times. This chain uses TRBV19 with TRBJ2-2; 7 bases align to TRBD2. The V gene's germline CDR1 is LNHDA and CDR2 SQIVND (reference sequence). The CDR3 is 16 residues long. Trimming cost V 5 bases and J 2 bases; bases outside gene matches: 8. CDR3 loop: CASSPKGLTNTGELFF. In DNA form, the CDR3 reads TGTGCCAGTAGTCCTAAGGGACTAACCAACACCGGGGAGCTGTTTTTT.

The table lists this clone with many counts. This chain uses TRBV13 with TRBJ1-1, with a weak D call TRBD1 (5 bases). Trimming removed 6 bases at V and 4 bases at J, with 15 bases between. CDR3 size: 14 residues. Per germline, CDR1 PRHDT and CDR2 FYEKMQ (reference sequence). DNA of the CDR3: TGTGCCAGCAGTTCTGATCAGGGAAGCACTGAAGCTTTCTTT. Translation: CASSSDQGSTEAFF.

A few counts support this clone. The chain combines TRBV6-1 with TRBJ2-7; D ambiguous. In germline, CDR1 is MNHNS, CDR2 SASEGT. V shed 4 bases and J shed 3 bases, with 4 bases lying between them. CDR3 length equals 11 residues. The CDR3, as DNA: TGTGCCAGCAGTGTCAACTACGAGCAGTACTTC. Translation: CASSVNYEQYF.

This clone was recorded a few times. This rearrangement joins TRBV28 to TRBJ2-3; D not certain. The V end lost 3 bases, the J end lost 3 bases, and 13 bases lay between the germline ends. The CDR3 is made up of 15 amino acids. Germline V gene lookup returns CDR1 MDHEN and CDR2 SYDVKM. The CDR3: CASSFTPSKTDTQYF. The CDR3 DNA reads as TGTGCCAGCAGTTTTACTCCATCCAAGACAGATACGCAGTATTTT.

This rearrangement joins TRBV6-6 to TRBJ2-1; D gene uncertain. The ends were cut back, 7 bases at V and 10 bases at J, with 11 bases in the middle. Germline V CDR1 and CDR2: MNHNY, SVGAGI (reference sequence). CDR3 length: 11 amino acids. CDR3 in amino acids: CASTFLLEQFF. DNA for the CDR3: TGTGCCAGCACCTTCCTCCTCGAGCAGTTCTTC.

This chain uses TRBV30 with TRBJ2-7, with D uncertain. Germline values: CDR1 GTSNPN, CDR2 SVGIG (reference sequence). This CDR3 has 14 amino acids. Trimming pared 0 bases from V and 4 bases from J, leaving 13 bases between. CDR3 residues: CAWSVPRTLYEQYF. The DNA for the CDR3 is TGTGCCTGGAGTGTACCGAGAACTCTGTACGAGCAGTACTTC.

This clone was recorded a few times. V gene TRBV5-1 combines with J gene TRBJ1-5; D unclear. Trimming shortened V by 0 bases and J by 3 bases, and 7 bases separated the two germline ends. Per germline, CDR1 SGHRS and CDR2 YFSETQ. CDR3 length: 14 amino acids. The CDR3 nucleotides read TGCGCCAGCAGCTTGGGGGCAGACAATCAGCCCCAGCATTTT. Translating it yields CASSLGADNQPQHF.

The chain links TRBV5-1 to TRBJ1-6; TRBD1 is a possible D gene (6 bases). The CDR3 extends over 18 amino acids. The germline V gene has CDR1 SGHRS and CDR2 YFSETQ. V was clipped by 3 bases and J by 7 bases, with 23 bases between them. The CDR3 loop reads CASSWEAGTMALNSPLHF. The DNA for the CDR3 is TGCGCCAGCAGCTGGGAGGCCGGGACAATGGCCTTAAATTCACCCCTCCACTTT. Using reference TRBV5-1 and TRBJ1-6 for the parts outside the CDR3, the full variable domain is KAGVTQTPRYLIKTRGQQVTLSCSPISGHRSVSWYQQTPGQGLQFLFEYFSETQRNKGNFPGRFSGRQFSNSRSEMNVSTLELGDSALYLCASSWEAGTMALNSPLHFGNGTRLTVT.

This clone was seen a few times. The chain joins TRBV27 to TRBJ2-1; TRBD2 aligns across 11 bases. There are 19 residues in the CDR3. Germline values: CDR1 MNHEY, CDR2 SMNVEV (reference sequence). The V gene end was trimmed by 7 bases and the J gene end by 1 base; junction bases not matched to a gene: 15. The DNA for the CDR3 is TGTGCCAGCAACACCGTACTAGCGGGAGAATCCCATTCCTACAATGAGCAGTTCTTC. The encoded protein is CASNTVLAGESHSYNEQFF.

The chain combines TRBV14 with TRBJ1-5; possible D gene TRBD1, 5 bases. The CDR3 has 14 amino acids. Germline V gives CDR1 SGHDN, CDR2 FVKESK. V was clipped by 3 bases and J by 2 bases, with 8 bases between them. The CDR3, as DNA: TGTGCCAGCAGCCACCTAGGGGGCAATCAGCCCCAGCATTTT. Its translation is CASSHLGGNQPQHF.

This chain links TRBV23-1 with TRBJ2-7, with D possibly TRBD2 on 6 matching bases. TRBV23-1 is an open reading frame whose function is uncertain. The CDR3 has 14 amino acids. V was trimmed by 4 bases and J by 1 base, leaving 11 bases between them. CDR3 amino acids: CASSRRGGSYEQYF. The CDR3 DNA reads TGCGCCAGCAGTCGGCGAGGAGGGTCCTACGAGCAGTACTTC.

This clone was counted between two and nine times. The chain carries TRBV5-1 and TRBJ1-1, with 8 bases lining up with TRBD1. The CDR3 runs to 16 residues. CDR1 is SGHRS and CDR2 is YFSETQ in the germline V gene. Trimming cost V 2 bases and J 4 bases; bases outside gene matches: 10. CDR3 nucleotides: TGCGCCAGCAGCTTTGGCCCTTACAGGGGGAGCACTGAAGCTTTCTTT. It specifies CASSFGPYRGSTEAFF. Variable domain in full (rest from reference TRBV5-1 and TRBJ1-1): KAGVTQTPRYLIKTRGQQVTLSCSPISGHRSVSWYQQTPGQGLQFLFEYFSETQRNKGNFPGRFSGRQFSNSRSEMNVSTLELGDSALYLCASSFGPYRGSTEAFFGQGTRLTVV.

This clone was seen many times. The chain is built from TRBV5-1 and TRBJ2-1; maybe TRBD2 (6 bases). CDR1 and CDR2 from the germline V gene are SGHRS and YFSETQ. V gave up 1 base and J gave up 8 bases, with 13 bases separating them. There are 14 residues in the CDR3. This CDR3 reads CASSLRGSGDEQFF. DNA of the CDR3: TGCGCCAGCAGCTTGAGGGGTAGCGGCGATGAGCAGTTCTTC.

This clone was found a few times. The chain is built from TRBV28 and TRBJ2-7; TRBD2 matches 11 bases. Germline trimming cut 6 bases from V and 6 bases from J; bases unmatched to any gene: 7. Germline CDR1 and CDR2: MDHEN and SYDVKM. The CDR3 runs to 14 residues. This chain's CDR3 is CASRRLAGLTEQYF. The CDR3 nucleotides are TGTGCCAGCAGGCGACTAGCGGGACTCACCGAGCAGTACTTC.

The gene calls are TRBV7-2 and TRBJ2-1, with 11 bases that match TRBD2. The ends lost 5 bases at V and 7 bases at J; junction bases unmatched: 7. This CDR3 contains 15 residues. Germline loops: CDR1 SGHTA, CDR2 FQGNSA. The CDR3 DNA sequence: TGTGCCAGCAGCGTCACTAGCGGGAGTATAAATGAGCAGTTCTTC. As protein: CASSVTSGSINEQFF.

This clone was observed a handful of times. J is TRBJ2-3 and V is TRBV6-6; no definite D call. Germline V gene data show CDR1 as MNHNY and CDR2 as SVGAGI (reference sequence). The germline V and J ends were trimmed by 2 bases and 5 bases, with 5 bases remaining between them. The CDR3 totals 12 residues. The CDR3 region has the DNA TGTGCCAGCAGTTACGCTGTAGATACGCAGTATTTT. Protein: CASSYAVDTQYF.

The J gene is TRBJ2-7, the V gene TRBV7-2; D not certain. Germline lookup yields CDR1 SGHTA and CDR2 FQGNSA. The CDR3 sequence is 18 residues long. The V gene lost 6 bases and the J gene lost 3 bases, with 27 bases spanning the gap. The CDR3 sequence: CASRPPEIRGGVFYEQYF. The CDR3 bases are TGTGCCAGCAGGCCTCCGGAGATTCGCGGTGGGGTTTTCTACGAGCAGTACTTC.